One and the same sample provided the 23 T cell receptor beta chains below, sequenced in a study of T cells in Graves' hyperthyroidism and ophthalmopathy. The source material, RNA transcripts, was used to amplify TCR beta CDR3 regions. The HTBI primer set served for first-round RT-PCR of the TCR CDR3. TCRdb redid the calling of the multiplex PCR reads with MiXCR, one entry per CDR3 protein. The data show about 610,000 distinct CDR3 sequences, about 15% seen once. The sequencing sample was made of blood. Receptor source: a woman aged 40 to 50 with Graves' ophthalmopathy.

CDR3: CASTHIPGQGSDTQYF. As DNA, the CDR3 is TGTGCCAGCACCCATATACCGGGACAGGGATCGGATACGCAGTATTTT. This sequence joins TRBV11-2 and TRBJ2-3, with TRBD1 matching 9 bases. CDR3 size: 16 residues. CDR1 is SGHAT, CDR2 FQNNGV, per germline. J gave up 6 bases and V 7 bases, and 14 bases lay outside the gene matches.

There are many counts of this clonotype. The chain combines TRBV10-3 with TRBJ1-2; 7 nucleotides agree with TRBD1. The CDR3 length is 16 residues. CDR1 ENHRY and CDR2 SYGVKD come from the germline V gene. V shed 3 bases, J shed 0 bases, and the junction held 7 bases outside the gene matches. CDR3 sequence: CAISDAGQAANYGYTF. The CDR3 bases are TGTGCCATCAGTGATGCCGGACAGGCAGCTAACTATGGCTACACCTTC.

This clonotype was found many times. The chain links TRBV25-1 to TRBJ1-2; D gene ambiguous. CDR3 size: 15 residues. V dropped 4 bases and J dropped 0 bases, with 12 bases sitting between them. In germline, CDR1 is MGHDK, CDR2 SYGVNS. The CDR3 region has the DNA TGTGCCAGCAGTGCGGCAGTGCTATCTAACTATGGCTACACCTTC. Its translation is CASSAAVLSNYGYTF.

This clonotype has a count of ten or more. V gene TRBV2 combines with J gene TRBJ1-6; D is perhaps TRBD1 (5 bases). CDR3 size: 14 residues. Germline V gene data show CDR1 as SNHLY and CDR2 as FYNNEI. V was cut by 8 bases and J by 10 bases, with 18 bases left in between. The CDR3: CASSTPQGESPLHF. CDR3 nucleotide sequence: TGTGCCAGCTCCACCCCGCAGGGAGAGTCACCCCTCCACTTT. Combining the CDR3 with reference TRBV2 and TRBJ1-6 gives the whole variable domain EPEVTQTPSHQVTQMGQEVILRCVPISNHLYFYWYRQILGQKVEFLVSFYNNEISEKSEIFDDQFSVERPDGSNFTLKIRSTKLEDSAMYFCASSTPQGESPLHFGNGTRLTVT.

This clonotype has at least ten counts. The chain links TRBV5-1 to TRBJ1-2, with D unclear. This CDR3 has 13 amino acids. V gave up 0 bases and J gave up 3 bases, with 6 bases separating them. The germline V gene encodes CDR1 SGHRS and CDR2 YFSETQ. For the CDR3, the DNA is TGCGCCAGCAGCTTGGACAGCCACTATGGCTACACCTTC. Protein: CASSLDSHYGYTF.

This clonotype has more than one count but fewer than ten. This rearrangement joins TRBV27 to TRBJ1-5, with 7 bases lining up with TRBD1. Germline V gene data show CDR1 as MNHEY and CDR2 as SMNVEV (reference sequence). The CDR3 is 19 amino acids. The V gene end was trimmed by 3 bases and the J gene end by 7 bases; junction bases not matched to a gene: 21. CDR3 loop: CASSFSALGTGVGRQPQHF. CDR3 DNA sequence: TGTGCCAGCAGTTTTTCCGCGCTGGGAACAGGGGTTGGGCGCCAGCCCCAGCATTTT.

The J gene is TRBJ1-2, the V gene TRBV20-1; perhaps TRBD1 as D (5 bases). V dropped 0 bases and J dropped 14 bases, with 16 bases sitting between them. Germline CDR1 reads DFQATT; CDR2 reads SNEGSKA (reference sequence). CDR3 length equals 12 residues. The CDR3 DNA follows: TGCAGTGCTAGAGATAGAGGGCGGGGCCCTACCTTC. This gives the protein CSARDRGRGPTF.

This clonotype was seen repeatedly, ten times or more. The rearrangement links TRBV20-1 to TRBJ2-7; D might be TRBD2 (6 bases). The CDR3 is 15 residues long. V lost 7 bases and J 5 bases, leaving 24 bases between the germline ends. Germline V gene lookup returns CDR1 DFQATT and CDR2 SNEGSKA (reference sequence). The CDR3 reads CSGLNRGSGVNEQYF. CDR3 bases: TGCAGTGGCCTAAATCGTGGCTCGGGAGTTAACGAGCAGTACTTC.

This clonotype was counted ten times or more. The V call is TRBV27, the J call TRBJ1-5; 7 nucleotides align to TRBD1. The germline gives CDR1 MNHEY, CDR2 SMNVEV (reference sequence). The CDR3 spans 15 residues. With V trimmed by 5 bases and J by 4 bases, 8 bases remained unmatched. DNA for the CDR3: TGTGCCAGCAGTCCATCCGGACAGGCTAATCAGCCCCAGCATTTT. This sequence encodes CASSPSGQANQPQHF.

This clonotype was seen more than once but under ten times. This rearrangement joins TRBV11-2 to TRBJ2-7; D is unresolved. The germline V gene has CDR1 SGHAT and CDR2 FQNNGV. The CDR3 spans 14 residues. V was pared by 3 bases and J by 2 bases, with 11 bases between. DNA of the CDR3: TGTGCCAGCAGCTTGCCAGAGGAGCCCTACGAGCAGTACTTC. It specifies CASSLPEEPYEQYF.

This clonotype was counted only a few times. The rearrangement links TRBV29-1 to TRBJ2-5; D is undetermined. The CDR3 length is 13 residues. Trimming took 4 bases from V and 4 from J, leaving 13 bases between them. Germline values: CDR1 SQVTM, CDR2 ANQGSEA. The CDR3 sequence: CSVAPTATETQYF. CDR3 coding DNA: TGCAGCGTTGCTCCAACCGCCACAGAGACCCAGTACTTC. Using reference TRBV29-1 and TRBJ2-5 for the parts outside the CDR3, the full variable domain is SAVISQKPSRDICQRGTSLTIQCQVDSQVTMMFWYRQQPGQSLTLIATANQGSEATYESGFVIDKFPISRPNLTFSTLTVSNMSPEDSSIYLCSVAPTATETQYFGPGTRLLVL.

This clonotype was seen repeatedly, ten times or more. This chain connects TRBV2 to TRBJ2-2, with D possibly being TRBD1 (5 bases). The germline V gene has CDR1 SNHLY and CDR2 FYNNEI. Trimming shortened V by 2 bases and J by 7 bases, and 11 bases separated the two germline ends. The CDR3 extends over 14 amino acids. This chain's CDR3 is CASSEQGIGGELFF. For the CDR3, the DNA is TGTGCCAGCAGTGAACAGGGCATTGGCGGGGAGCTGTTTTTT.

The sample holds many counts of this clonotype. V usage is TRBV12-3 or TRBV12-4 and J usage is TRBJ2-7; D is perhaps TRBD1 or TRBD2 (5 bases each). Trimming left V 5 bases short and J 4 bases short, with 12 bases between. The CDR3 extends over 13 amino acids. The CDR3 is CASSRSEGYEQYF. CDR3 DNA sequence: TGTGCCAGCAGTAGGTCAGAGGGGTACGAGCAGTACTTC.

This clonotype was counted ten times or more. The CDR3 region is CATSDLGDEQYF. As DNA, the CDR3 is TGTGCCACCAGTGATTTAGGGGACGAGCAGTACTTC. This sequence joins TRBV24-1 and TRBJ2-7, with D maybe TRBD1 (5 bases). V lost 1 base and J lost 5, with 5 bases in between. The germline CDR1 and CDR2 sequences are KGHDR and SFDVKD. This CDR3 region has 12 residues.

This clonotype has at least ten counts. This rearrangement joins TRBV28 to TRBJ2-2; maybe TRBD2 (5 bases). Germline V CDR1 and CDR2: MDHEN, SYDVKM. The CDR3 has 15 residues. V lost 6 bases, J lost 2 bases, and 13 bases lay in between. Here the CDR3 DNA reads TGTGCCAGCAGGCCCACTAGAGGTAACACCGGGGAGCTGTTTTTT. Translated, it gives CASRPTRGNTGELFF.

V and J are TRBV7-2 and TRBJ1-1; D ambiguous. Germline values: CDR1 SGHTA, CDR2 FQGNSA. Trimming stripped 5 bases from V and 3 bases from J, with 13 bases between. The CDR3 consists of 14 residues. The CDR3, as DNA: TGTGCCAGCAGCCGAGATGACACCTACACTGAAGCTTTCTTT. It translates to CASSRDDTYTEAFF.

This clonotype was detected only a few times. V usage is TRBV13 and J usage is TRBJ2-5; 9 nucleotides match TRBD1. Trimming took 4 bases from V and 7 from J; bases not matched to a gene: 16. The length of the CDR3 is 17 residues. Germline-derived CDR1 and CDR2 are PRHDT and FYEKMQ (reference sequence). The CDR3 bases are TGTGCCAGCAGCTCCAGCACCGGGACAGGGACGAGAGTGACCCAGTACTTC. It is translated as CASSSSTGTGTRVTQYF.

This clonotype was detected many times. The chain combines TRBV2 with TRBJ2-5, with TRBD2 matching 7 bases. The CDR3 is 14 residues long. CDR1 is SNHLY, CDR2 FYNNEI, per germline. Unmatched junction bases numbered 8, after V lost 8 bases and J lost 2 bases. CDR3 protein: CASRPTSAQETQYF. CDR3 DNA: TGTGCCAGCCGTCCCACTAGCGCACAAGAGACCCAGTACTTC.

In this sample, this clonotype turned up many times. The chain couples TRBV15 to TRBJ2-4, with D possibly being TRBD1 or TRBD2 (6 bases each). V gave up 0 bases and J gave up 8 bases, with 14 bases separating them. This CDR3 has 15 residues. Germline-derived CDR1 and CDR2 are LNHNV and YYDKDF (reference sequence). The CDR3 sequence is CATSRDPGGRDIQYF. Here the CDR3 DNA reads TGTGCCACCAGCAGAGATCCTGGGGGGCGTGACATTCAGTACTTC.

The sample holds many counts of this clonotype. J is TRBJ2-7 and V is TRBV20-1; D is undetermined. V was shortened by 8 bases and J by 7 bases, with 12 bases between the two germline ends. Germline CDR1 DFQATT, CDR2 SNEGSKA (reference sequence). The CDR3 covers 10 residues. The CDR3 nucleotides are TGCAGTCCATTCTTCAGGGAGCAGTACTTC. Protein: CSPFFREQYF.

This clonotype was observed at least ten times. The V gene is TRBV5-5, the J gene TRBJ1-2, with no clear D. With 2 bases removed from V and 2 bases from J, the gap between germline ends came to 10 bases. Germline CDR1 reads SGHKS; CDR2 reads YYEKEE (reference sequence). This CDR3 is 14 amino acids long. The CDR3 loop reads CASSFGHLNYGYTF. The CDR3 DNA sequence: TGTGCCAGCAGCTTTGGGCACTTGAACTATGGCTACACCTTC.

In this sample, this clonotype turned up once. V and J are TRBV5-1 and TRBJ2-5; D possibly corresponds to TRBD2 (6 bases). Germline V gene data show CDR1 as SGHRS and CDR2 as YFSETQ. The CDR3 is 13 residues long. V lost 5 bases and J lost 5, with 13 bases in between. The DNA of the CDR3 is TGCGCCAGCAGACCCCCCGGGAGTGAGACCCAGTACTTC. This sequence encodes CASRPPGSETQYF.

DNA for the CDR3: TGTGCCAGTAGTCCATACCCGGACTCCTCCTTCATAAAAAAGCAGTACTTC. Translated: CASSPYPDSSFIKKQYF. The chain is built from TRBV19 and TRBJ2-7, with D possibly being TRBD2 (5 bases). Between the trimmed V and J ends, which lost 5 bases and 8 bases, there was a span of 28 bases. The CDR3 consists of 17 residues. CDR1 LNHDA and CDR2 SQIVND come from the germline V gene (reference sequence).